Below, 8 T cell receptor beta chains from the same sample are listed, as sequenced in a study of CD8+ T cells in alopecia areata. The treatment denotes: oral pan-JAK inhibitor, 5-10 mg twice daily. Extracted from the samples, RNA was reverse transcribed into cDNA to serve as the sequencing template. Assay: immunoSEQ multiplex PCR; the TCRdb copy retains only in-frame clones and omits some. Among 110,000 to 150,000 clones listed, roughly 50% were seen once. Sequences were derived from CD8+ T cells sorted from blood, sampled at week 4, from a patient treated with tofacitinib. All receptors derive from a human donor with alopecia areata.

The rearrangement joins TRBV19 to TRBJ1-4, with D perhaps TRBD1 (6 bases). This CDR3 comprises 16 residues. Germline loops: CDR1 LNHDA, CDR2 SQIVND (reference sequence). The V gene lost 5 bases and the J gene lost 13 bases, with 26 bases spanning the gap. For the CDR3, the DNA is TGTGCCAGTAGTTCCGATTTCGGACAGTTCGTTGATATACTGTTTTTT. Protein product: CASSSDFGQFVDILFF. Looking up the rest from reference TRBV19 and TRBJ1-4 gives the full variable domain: DGGITQSPKYLFRKEGQNVTLSCEQNLNHDAMYWYRQDPGQGLRLIYYSQIVNDFQKGDIAEGYSVSREKKESFPLTVTSAQKNPTAFYLCASSSDFGQFVDILFFGSGTQLSVL.

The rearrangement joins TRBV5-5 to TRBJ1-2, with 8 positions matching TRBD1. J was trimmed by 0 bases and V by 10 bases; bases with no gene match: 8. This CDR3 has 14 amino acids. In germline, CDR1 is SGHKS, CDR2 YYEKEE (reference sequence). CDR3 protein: CAASRDRSNYGYTF. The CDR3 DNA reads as TGTGCCGCCTCCCGGGACAGGTCTAACTATGGCTACACCTTC.

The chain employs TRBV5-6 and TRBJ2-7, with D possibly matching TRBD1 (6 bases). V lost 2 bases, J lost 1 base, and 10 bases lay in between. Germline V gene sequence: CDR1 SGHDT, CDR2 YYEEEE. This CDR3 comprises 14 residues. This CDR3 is CASSFSGHSYEQYF. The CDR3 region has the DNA TGTGCCAGCAGCTTTTCGGGACATTCCTACGAGCAGTACTTC.

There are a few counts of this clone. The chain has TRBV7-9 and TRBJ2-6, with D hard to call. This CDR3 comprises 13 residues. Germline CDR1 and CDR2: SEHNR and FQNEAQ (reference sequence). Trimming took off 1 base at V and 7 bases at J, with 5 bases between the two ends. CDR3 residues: CASSLGGANVLTF. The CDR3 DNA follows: TGTGCCAGCAGCTTAGGTGGCGCCAACGTCCTGACTTTC.

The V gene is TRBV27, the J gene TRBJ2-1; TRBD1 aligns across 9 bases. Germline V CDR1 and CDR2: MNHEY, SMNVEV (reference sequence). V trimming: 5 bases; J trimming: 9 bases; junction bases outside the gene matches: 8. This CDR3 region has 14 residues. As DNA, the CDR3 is TGTGCCAGCAGTGCACAGGGGGCATTCAGTGAGCAGTTCTTC. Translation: CASSAQGAFSEQFF.

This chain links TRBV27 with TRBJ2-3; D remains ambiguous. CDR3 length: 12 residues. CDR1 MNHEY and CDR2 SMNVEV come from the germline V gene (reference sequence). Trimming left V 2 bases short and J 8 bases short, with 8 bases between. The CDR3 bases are TGTGCCAGCAGTTTAAAGCTGGGTACGCAGTATTTT. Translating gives CASSLKLGTQYF.

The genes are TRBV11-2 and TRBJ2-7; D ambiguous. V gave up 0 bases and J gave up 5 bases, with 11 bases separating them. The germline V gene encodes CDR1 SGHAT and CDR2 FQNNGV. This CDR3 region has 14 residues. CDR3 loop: CASSLDGSFDEQYF. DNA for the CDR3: TGTGCCAGCAGCTTAGATGGCAGTTTCGACGAGCAGTACTTC.

The CDR3 DNA reads TGTGCCAGCGCCTATACAGGGGAAGGGAATGAGCAGTTCTTC. Residues: CASAYTGEGNEQFF. V usage is TRBV6-5 and J usage is TRBJ2-1; 7 bases agree with TRBD1. The CDR3 consists of 14 residues. V lost 8 bases to trimming and J lost 7 bases; unmatched junction nucleotides: 11. Germline CDR1 MNHEY, CDR2 SVGAGI.